The source of this T cell receptor (beta chain) is a study of blood T cell repertoires in COVID-19. Study context: Specimens from acute and convalescent COVID-19 originated in the United States, Italy and Spain. T cells, B-cell-depleted T cells, or PBMCs supplied cDNA or gDNA.

This clone appeared a single time. As handled by the study authors: Estimated nucleated cell counts came from reference gene primer amplification. The table came from immunoSEQ multiplex PCR; TCRdb's copy has only in-frame clones and leaves some out. Clone size and the V and J calls come from that table; the DNA yielded D and trimming. The sample contains approximately 61,000 clones, around 79% of which appear only once. In germline, CDR1 is KGHSH, CDR2 LQKENI. V was clipped by 4 bases and J by 2 bases; unmatched bases: 4. The CDR3 has 15 amino acids. The chain has TRBV18 and TRBJ2-3; TRBD2 agrees at 9 bases. The sequencing sample was made of peripheral blood. The TCR sequence derives from a human donor in a cohort sampled during active COVID-19. This chain's CDR3 is CASSLSSGTTDTQYF. In DNA, the CDR3 is TGTGCCAGCTCACTCTCTAGCGGGACCACAGATACGCAGTATTTT. Looking up the rest from reference TRBV18 and TRBJ2-3 gives the full variable domain: NAGVMQNPRHLVRRRGQEARLRCSPMKGHSHVYWYRQLPEEGLKFMVYLQKENIIDESGMPKERFSAEFPKEGPSILRIQQVVRGDSAAYFCASSLSSGTTDTQYFGPGTRLTVL.